This entry describes one TCR beta chain. Its specificity is unknown. The CDR3 runs to 12 residues. The germline V gene has CDR1 SGHNT and CDR2 YYREEE (reference sequence). V was clipped by 2 bases and J by 7 bases, with 9 bases between them. This sample is part of a study of graft-versus-host responses after intestinal transplantation. Generated by immunoSEQ multiplex PCR, the TCRdb table keeps only in-frame clones and is missing some. The sample carries 85,000 to 95,000 clones, more than 85% recorded once. V is TRBV5-4 and J is TRBJ1-2; tentatively, D is TRBD1 (6 bases). The source material was unstimulated CD8+ T cells sorted from spleen or lymph node cells, sampled before intestinal transplant. This TCR was sampled from a human donor who received an intestinal transplant. The CDR3 DNA reads as TGTGCCAGCAGCTTCGGGACAAGTGGCTACACCTTC. It is translated as CASSFGTSGYTF.